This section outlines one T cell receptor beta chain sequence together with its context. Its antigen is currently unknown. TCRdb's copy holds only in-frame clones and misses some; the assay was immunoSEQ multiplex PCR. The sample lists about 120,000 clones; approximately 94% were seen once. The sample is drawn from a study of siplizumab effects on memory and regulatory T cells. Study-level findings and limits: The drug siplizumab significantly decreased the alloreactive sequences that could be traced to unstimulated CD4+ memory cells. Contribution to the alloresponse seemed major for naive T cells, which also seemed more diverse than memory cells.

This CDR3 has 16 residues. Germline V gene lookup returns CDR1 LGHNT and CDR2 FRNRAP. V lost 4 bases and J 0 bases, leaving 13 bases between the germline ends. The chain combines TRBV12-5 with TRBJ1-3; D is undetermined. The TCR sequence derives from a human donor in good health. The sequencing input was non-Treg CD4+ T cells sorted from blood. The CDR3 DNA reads TGTGCTAGTGGTTCCCTAGGACGGAGCTCTGGAAACACCATATATTTT. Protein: CASGSLGRSSGNTIYF.